The sequence of this TCR beta chain was determined in a study of T cell responses to AZD1222 COVID-19 vaccine. TCRdb's copy holds only in-frame clones and misses some; the assay was immunoSEQ multiplex PCR. Here the sample spans 150,000 to 200,000 clones, about 95% being singletons. Germline CDR1 reads SNHLY; CDR2 reads FYNNEI. The V gene end was trimmed by 4 bases and the J gene end by 2 bases; junction bases not matched to a gene: 4. The CDR3 is 14 amino acids. The sample in question was peripheral blood, obtained on day 0 of AZD1222 vaccination. The receptor was isolated from an adult in good health. The rearrangement uses TRBV2 and TRBJ2-7; TRBD1 matches 8 bases. In nucleotides, the CDR3 is TGTGCCAGCAGTGTGGACAGGGCGACCTACGAGCAGTACTTC. This gives the protein CASSVDRATYEQYF.